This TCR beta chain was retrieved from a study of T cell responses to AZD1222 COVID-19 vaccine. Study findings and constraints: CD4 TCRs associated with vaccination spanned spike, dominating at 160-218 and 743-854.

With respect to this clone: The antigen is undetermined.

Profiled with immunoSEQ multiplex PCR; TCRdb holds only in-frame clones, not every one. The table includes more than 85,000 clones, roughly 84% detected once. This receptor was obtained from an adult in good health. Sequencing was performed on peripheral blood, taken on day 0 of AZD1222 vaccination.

The CDR3 spells CASSYSKGYNEQFF. The CDR3 region has the DNA TGTGCCAGCAGTTACTCGAAGGGATACAATGAGCAGTTCTTC. The V and J genes are TRBV6-2 or TRBV6-3 and TRBJ2-1; D ambiguous. Germline loops: CDR1 MNHEY, CDR2 SVGEGT. The V end was cut by 0 bases, the J end by 4 bases, with 7 bases between. The CDR3 totals 14 residues.